One sample yielded the 19 T cell receptor beta chains listed below, sequenced in a study of response to subunit inactivated influenza vaccine. Via MiXCR, TCRdb re-called the RT-PCR reads, giving one row per CDR3 protein. The data contain around 570,000 distinct CDR3 sequences, 10% to 12% of them singletons. This sample also belongs to another study, concerning T cells expressing NK-cell markers. That work contributes: The authors made TCR beta cDNA libraries by 5'RACE template switching. This switching added a universal primer site and UMIs.

The sequences come from PBMCs from blood, collected on the day of vaccination. The receptors come from a man over 45 who received an inactivated influenza vaccine.

As regards this clonotype: The CDR3 does not close with the conserved phenylalanine or tryptophan, likely indicating a read error. V and J are TRBV20-1 and TRBJ2-3, with 8 bases identical to TRBD1. Unmatched junction bases numbered 8, after V lost 1 base and J lost 5 bases. There are 15 residues in the CDR3. CDR1 is DFQATT and CDR2 is SNEGSKA in the germline V gene (reference sequence). CDR3 nucleotide sequence: TGCAGTGCTAGAGGGGTGACAGGGGTCGGAGATACGCAGTATTAT. Its translation: CSARGVTGVGDTQYY.

This clonotype was recorded at least ten times. The chain employs TRBV5-1 and TRBJ2-2, with D perhaps TRBD1 (6 bases). Germline assignment: CDR1 SGHRS and CDR2 YFSETQ. Between the trimmed V and J ends, which lost 3 bases and 0 bases, there was a span of 12 bases. This CDR3 has 16 amino acids. The CDR3 loop is CASSYTGIANTGELFF. The CDR3 DNA reads as TGCGCCAGCAGCTATACAGGGATCGCGAACACCGGGGAGCTGTTTTTT.

This clonotype showed up many times. This sequence joins TRBV9 and TRBJ2-2; TRBD2 matches 8 bases. The CDR3 contains 14 residues. V shed 4 bases, J shed 3 bases, and the junction held 2 bases outside the gene matches. Germline V gene lookup returns CDR1 SGDLS and CDR2 YYNGEE. The CDR3 loop is CASSPAGDTGELFF. The CDR3 DNA is TGTGCCAGCAGCCCAGCGGGGGACACCGGGGAGCTGTTTTTT. Full variable domain (remainder filled in from reference TRBV9 and TRBJ2-2): DSGVTQTPKHLITATGQRVTLRCSPRSGDLSVYWYQQSLDQGLQFLIQYYNGEERAKGNILERFSAQQFPDLHSELNLSSLELGDSALYFCASSPAGDTGELFFGEGSRLTVL.

The sample holds a few counts of this clonotype. V and J are TRBV29-1 and TRBJ2-7; D could derive from TRBD1 or TRBD2 (5 bases each). The germline V gene encodes CDR1 SQVTM and CDR2 ANQGSEA. The CDR3 length is 13 residues. CDR3 residues: CTATGTESYEQYF. The DNA of the CDR3 is TGCACCGCAACCGGGACGGAGTCCTACGAGCAGTACTTC.

V gene TRBV5-1 combines with J gene TRBJ2-7, with D tentatively TRBD2 (7 bases). The ends were cut back, 0 bases at V and 6 bases at J, with 13 bases in the middle. This CDR3 is built from 14 residues. Germline CDR1 reads SGHRS; CDR2 reads YFSETQ. In DNA, the CDR3 is TGCGCCAGCAGCTTGGAGGGGGGGCCCCTCGAGCAGTACTTC. The encoded protein is CASSLEGGPLEQYF.

This clonotype has more than one count but fewer than ten. The chain carries TRBV5-1 and TRBJ1-1; TRBD1 is a possible D gene (5 bases). V lost 0 bases, J lost 0 bases, and 9 bases lay in between. CDR1 is SGHRS and CDR2 is YFSETQ in the germline V gene. The CDR3 has 15 residues. In DNA form, the CDR3 reads TGCGCCAGCAGCTTGGCCCTGGGGGTGAACACTGAAGCTTTCTTT. Amino acids: CASSLALGVNTEAFF.

The chain links TRBV6-2 or TRBV6-3 to TRBJ2-2, with 13 bases lining up with TRBD2. From germline, CDR1 is MNHEY and CDR2 SVGEGT. The trim removed 3 bases at V and 3 bases at J, leaving 10 bases unmatched. There are 19 residues in the CDR3. The CDR3 DNA reads TGTGCCAGCAGTTATGGGACTAGCGGGAAGGTGTGGGACACCGGGGAGCTGTTTTTT. Residues: CASSYGTSGKVWDTGELFF.

This clonotype was counted between two and nine times. For the CDR3, the DNA is TGCAGTGCCGGGATTGGTGGCCGCACTGAAGCTTTCTTT. Encoded protein: CSAGIGGRTEAFF. The chain links TRBV20-1 to TRBJ1-1; D remains unclear. Germline CDR1 is DFQATT and CDR2 is SNEGSKA (reference sequence). V gave up 6 bases and J gave up 4 bases, with 15 bases separating them. The CDR3 extends over 13 amino acids.

Regarding this clonotype: This may be a read error, as it is one base from a much larger clone. The J gene is TRBJ1-2, the V gene TRBV6-2 or TRBV6-3, with D perhaps matching TRBD1 (6 bases). Per the germline V gene, CDR1 is MNHEY and CDR2 is SVGEGT. CDR3 length: 11 residues. CDR3 in DNA: TGTGCCAGCAGGACAGGCATTGGCTTCACCTTC. This gives the protein CASRTGIGFTF.

This chain connects TRBV7-9 to TRBJ2-7, with D perhaps matching TRBD1 or TRBD2 (5 bases each). Trimming removed 5 bases at V and 1 base at J, with 15 bases between. CDR3 length: 15 residues. Germline CDR1 reads SEHNR; CDR2 reads FQNEAQ (reference sequence). The DNA for the CDR3 is TGTGCCAGCAGCCCCCGGGACGGACATTCCTACGAGCAGTACTTC. Its translation is CASSPRDGHSYEQYF.

With regard to this clonotype: The junction differs from germline at one of its ends, possibly a read error. The CDR3 DNA is TGCAGCGTTCAAGATTTGGCTGGAACCTACAATGAGCAGTTCTTC. The encoded protein is CSVQDLAGTYNEQFF. The chain links TRBV29-1 to TRBJ2-1, with D hard to call. The CDR3 runs 15 residues. The germline CDR1 and CDR2 sequences are SQVTM and ANQGSEA.

This clonotype showed up just once. It may be a read error: a sequence one base away is much more abundant. The V call is TRBV5-1, the J call TRBJ1-1, with TRBD1 matching 7 bases. CDR1 and CDR2 (germline): SGHRS, YFSETQ. The CDR3 loop spans 14 amino acids. The CDR3 DNA follows: TGCGTCAGCATCAGGGACAGCAAGAACACTGAAGCTTTCTTT. This codes for CVSIRDSKNTEAFF.

The rearrangement uses TRBV7-2 and TRBJ2-1; TRBD2 matches at 7 bases. The CDR3 consists of 16 residues. The V segment lost 0 bases and the J segment 7 bases; nucleotides outside the gene matches: 9. Germline V gene data show CDR1 as SGHTA and CDR2 as FQGNSA. CDR3 protein: CASSLAASGAFNEQFF. The CDR3 nucleotides read TGTGCCAGCAGCTTAGCGGCTAGCGGAGCCTTTAATGAGCAGTTCTTC.

The CDR3 loop reads CASRGTAYPTSSVNYGYTF. The CDR3 DNA is TGTGCCAGCAGGGGCACAGCCTATCCTACCTCCTCCGTTAACTATGGCTACACCTTC. The rearrangement joins TRBV6-1 to TRBJ1-2; no clear D. V was cut by 6 bases and J by 1 base, with 27 bases left in between. This CDR3 contains 19 residues. Germline CDR1 reads MNHNS; CDR2 reads SASEGT.

This clonotype has just a few counts. The chain combines TRBV3-1 with TRBJ2-1, with TRBD2 identical over 12 bases. Germline V lookup: CDR1 LGHDT, CDR2 YNNKEL (reference sequence). CDR3 length equals 16 residues. V lost 0 bases, J lost 9 bases, and 6 bases stayed unmatched. CDR3 DNA sequence: TGTGCCAGCAGCCAAGAAAGGCTAGCGGGAGGGGCTGAGCAGTTCTTC. As protein: CASSQERLAGGAEQFF.

In its sample, this clonotype was seen a few times. The V call is TRBV9, the J call TRBJ1-6; D unresolved. The CDR3 length is 15 residues. CDR1 is SGDLS, CDR2 YYNGEE, per germline. V shed 2 bases and J shed 2 bases, with 8 bases lying between them. The CDR3 sequence: CASSVGVPYNSPLHF. CDR3 DNA: TGTGCCAGCAGCGTTGGGGTGCCCTATAATTCACCCCTCCACTTT.

This chain's CDR3 is CSALDRVTDTQYF. The CDR3 DNA is TGCAGTGCCCTCGACAGAGTCACAGATACGCAGTATTTT. The gene calls are TRBV20-1 and TRBJ2-3, with TRBD1 as a possible D gene (5 bases). V was shortened by 6 bases and J by 2 bases, with 12 bases between the two germline ends. The length of the CDR3 is 13 residues. CDR1 is DFQATT, CDR2 SNEGSKA, per germline (reference sequence).

The sample holds many counts of this clonotype. The chain is built from TRBV20-1 and TRBJ2-7, with a weak D call TRBD1 (6 bases). V was shortened by 0 bases and J by 3 bases, with 12 bases between the two germline ends. Germline-derived CDR1 and CDR2 are DFQATT and SNEGSKA (reference sequence). The CDR3 contains 14 residues. The CDR3 region is CSARDQLRGYEQYF. The CDR3 nucleotides are TGCAGTGCTAGAGATCAGCTCAGGGGCTACGAGCAGTACTTC.

In its sample, this clonotype was seen many times. The gene calls are TRBV12-3 or TRBV12-4 and TRBJ1-4, with TRBD1 matching over 7 bases. The trim removed 3 bases at V and 6 bases at J, leaving 7 bases unmatched. This CDR3 comprises 15 residues. CDR3 region: CASSFSGTVDEKLFF. In DNA, the CDR3 is TGTGCCAGCAGTTTCAGCGGGACAGTAGATGAAAAACTGTTTTTT.